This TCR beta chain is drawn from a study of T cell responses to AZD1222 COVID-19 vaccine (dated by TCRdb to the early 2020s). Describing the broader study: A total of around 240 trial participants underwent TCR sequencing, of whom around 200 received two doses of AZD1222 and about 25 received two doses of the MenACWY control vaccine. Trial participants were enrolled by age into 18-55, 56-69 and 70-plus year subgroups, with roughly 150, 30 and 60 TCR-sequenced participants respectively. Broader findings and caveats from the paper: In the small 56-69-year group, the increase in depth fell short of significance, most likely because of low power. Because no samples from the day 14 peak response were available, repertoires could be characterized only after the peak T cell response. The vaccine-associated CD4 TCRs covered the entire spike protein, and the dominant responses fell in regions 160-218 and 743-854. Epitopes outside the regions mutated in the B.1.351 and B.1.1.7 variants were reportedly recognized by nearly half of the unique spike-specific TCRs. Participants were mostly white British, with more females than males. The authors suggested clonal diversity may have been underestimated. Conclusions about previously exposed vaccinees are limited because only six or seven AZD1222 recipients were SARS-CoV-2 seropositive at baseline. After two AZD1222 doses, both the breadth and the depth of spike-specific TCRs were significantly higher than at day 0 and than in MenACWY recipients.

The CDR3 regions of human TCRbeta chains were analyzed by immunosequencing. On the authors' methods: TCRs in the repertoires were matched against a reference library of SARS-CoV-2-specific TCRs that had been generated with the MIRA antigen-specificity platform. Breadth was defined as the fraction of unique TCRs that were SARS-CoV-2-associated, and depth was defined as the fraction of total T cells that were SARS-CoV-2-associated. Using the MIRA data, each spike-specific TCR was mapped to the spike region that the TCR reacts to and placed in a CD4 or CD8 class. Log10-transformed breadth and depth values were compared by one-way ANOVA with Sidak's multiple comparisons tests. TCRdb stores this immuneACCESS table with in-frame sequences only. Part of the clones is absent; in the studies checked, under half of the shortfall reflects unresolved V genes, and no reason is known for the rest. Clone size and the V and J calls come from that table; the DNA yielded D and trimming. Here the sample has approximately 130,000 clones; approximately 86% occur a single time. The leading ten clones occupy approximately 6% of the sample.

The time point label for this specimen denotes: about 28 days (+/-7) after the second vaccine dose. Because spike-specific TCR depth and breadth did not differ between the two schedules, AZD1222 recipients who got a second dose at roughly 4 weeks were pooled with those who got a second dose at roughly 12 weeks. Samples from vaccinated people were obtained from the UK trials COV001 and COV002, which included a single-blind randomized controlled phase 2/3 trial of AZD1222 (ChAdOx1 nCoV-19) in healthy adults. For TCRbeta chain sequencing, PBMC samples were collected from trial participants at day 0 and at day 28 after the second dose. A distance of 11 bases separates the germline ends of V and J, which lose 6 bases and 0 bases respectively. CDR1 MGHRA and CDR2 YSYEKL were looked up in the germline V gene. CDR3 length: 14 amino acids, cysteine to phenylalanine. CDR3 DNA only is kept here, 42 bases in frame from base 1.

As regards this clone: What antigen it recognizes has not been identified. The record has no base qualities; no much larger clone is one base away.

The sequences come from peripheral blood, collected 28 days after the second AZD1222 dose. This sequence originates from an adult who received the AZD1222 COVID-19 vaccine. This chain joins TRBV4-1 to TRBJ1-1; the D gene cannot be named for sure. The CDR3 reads CASSYDGLNTEAFF. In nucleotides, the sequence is TGCGCCAGCAGTTACGACGGACTGAACACTGAAGCTTTCTTT.